This T cell receptor beta chain was profiled in a study of long-term antiretroviral therapy in people with HIV. The CDR3 covers 15 residues. Germline loops: CDR1 SGHAT, CDR2 FQNNGV. Germline trimming cut 4 bases from V and 4 bases from J; bases unmatched to any gene: 7. At survey level, the immunoSEQ assay was run in its v3.0 version. Repertoires were generated with immunoSEQ multiplex PCR, while TCRdb's copy carries only in-frame clones and drops some. The repertoire holds around 29,000 clones, with roughly nine tenths as singletons. Points on this clone: Antigen specificity is unknown.

General observations from the study: Even long-term ART left TRB diversity below transplant donor controls, despite gains.

The receptor was derived from a man aged 18 to 30 with HIV. The material was unsorted PBMCs, obtained 1.1 years after starting antiretroviral therapy. This chain links TRBV11-2 with TRBJ2-5, with 9 nucleotides matching TRBD1. The CDR3 here is CASSSYRGRAETQYF. DNA for the CDR3: TGTGCCAGCAGCTCATACAGGGGGCGCGCAGAGACCCAGTACTTC.